This T cell receptor (beta chain) was observed in a study of control samples from healthy donors and cancer patients. TCRdb's table, derived via immunoSEQ multiplex PCR, lists solely in-frame clones and lacks some. The sample lists 230,000 or so clones, roughly 94% occurring once. The V end was cut by 0 bases, the J end by 3 bases, with 11 bases between. This CDR3 comprises 15 residues. Germline V gives CDR1 LGHDT, CDR2 YNNKEL (reference sequence). This rearrangement joins TRBV3-1 (or the pseudogene TRBV3-2) to TRBJ1-2; D not certain. This clonotype was sampled from a man aged 45-65 years in good health. Sequenced: blood. CDR3 nucleotide sequence: TGTGCCAGCAGCCAAGAAGGGTGGAGATACTATGGCTACACCTTC. Translation gives CASSQEGWRYYGYTF.